This T cell receptor (beta chain) was sequenced for a study of blood T cell repertoires in COVID-19. The CDR3 runs to 15 residues. Germline V lookup: CDR1 SGHRS, CDR2 YFSETQ. Trimming took 0 bases from V and 4 from J, leaving 13 bases between them. TCRdb's table, derived via immunoSEQ multiplex PCR, lists solely in-frame clones and lacks some. Counted here are about 220,000 clones, 70% to 90% occurring once; the ten biggest clones make up 9.5% to 15%. Sample: peripheral blood. The receptor was derived from a human donor in a cohort sampled during active COVID-19. V is TRBV5-1 and J is TRBJ1-1; D might be TRBD1 (6 bases). The CDR3 loop reads CASSLEPQGSTEAFF. DNA of the CDR3: TGCGCCAGCAGCTTGGAGCCTCAGGGGTCCACTGAAGCTTTCTTT.